The 16 T cell receptor beta chains presented below share a single source sample, sequenced in a study of vaccination and CD4 T cells after COVID-19. Antigens for these TCRs are unknown. Indicated treatment: roughly 11-day PBMC culture with coronavirus spike peptide pools or control peptides (ViraFEST assay). Those CD4+ T cells from the unexposed donor predate the COVID-19 pandemic (2011-2018). Sequenced with the Oncomine TCR Beta short-read assay was DNA taken from cultured CD4+ T cells. TCRdb analysed the PCR reads with MiXCR anew, one entry per CDR3 protein. The table includes more than 4,500 distinct CDR3 sequences, around 38% detected once. The sequencing sample was made of CD4+ T cells from blood, cultured in vitro. These receptor sequences come from a human donor in good health.

This chain links TRBV7-2 with TRBJ2-3, with D uncertain. The CDR3 covers 12 residues. Germline CDR1 is SGHTA and CDR2 is FQGNSA. V was shortened by 2 bases and J by 6 bases, with 6 bases between the two germline ends. The CDR3 DNA reads TGTGCCAGCAGCTTATCTGGGGATACGCAGTATTTT. It codes for CASSLSGDTQYF.

This clonotype appeared a few times. This chain uses TRBV6-1 with TRBJ1-5; TRBD1 might be the D (6 bases). The CDR3 loop spans 14 amino acids. Germline V gene data show CDR1 as MNHNS and CDR2 as SASEGT. The ends were cut back, 8 bases at V and 5 bases at J, with 16 bases in the middle. The DNA of the CDR3 is TGTGCCAGCGGAAACAGGGTCGGGGATCAGCCCCAGCATTTT. Its protein product is CASGNRVGDQPQHF.

This clonotype was recorded a few times. The chain couples TRBV27 to TRBJ2-7; 13 bases match TRBD2. There are 14 residues in the CDR3. Unmatched junction bases numbered 9, after V lost 10 bases and J lost 6 bases. Germline CDR1 MNHEY, CDR2 SMNVEV (reference sequence). CDR3 sequence reads: CATKGLAGAAEQYF. CDR3 nucleotide sequence: TGTGCCACGAAAGGACTAGCGGGAGCGGCCGAGCAGTACTTC.

This sequence joins TRBV5-1 and TRBJ1-2; a possible D gene is TRBD1 (6 bases). CDR1 is SGHRS and CDR2 is YFSETQ in the germline V gene. CDR3 length equals 14 residues. V was clipped by 4 bases and J by 1 base, with 11 bases between them. CDR3 sequence (DNA): TGCGCCAGCAGCACCGGACAGCTTAACTATGGCTACACCTTC. Protein: CASSTGQLNYGYTF.

The sample holds a few counts of this clonotype. The rearrangement joins TRBV7-2 to TRBJ2-5; TRBD1 matches at 8 bases. This CDR3 has 15 residues. Trimming at V came to 5 bases and at J to 2 bases, leaving 7 bases not matched to a gene. From germline, CDR1 is SGHTA and CDR2 FQGNSA. Here the CDR3 reads CASSPGQGWQETQYF. CDR3 coding DNA: TGTGCCAGCAGCCCCGGACAGGGCTGGCAAGAGACCCAGTACTTC. Full variable domain (remainder filled in from reference TRBV7-2 and TRBJ2-5): GAGVSQSPSNKVTEKGKDVELRCDPISGHTALYWYRQSLGQGLEFLIYFQGNSAPDKSGLPSDRFSAERTGGSVSTLTIQRTQQEDSAVYLCASSPGQGWQETQYFGPGTRLLVL.

J is TRBJ2-3 and V is TRBV20-1; TRBD2 agrees at 9 bases. Germline V CDR1 and CDR2: DFQATT, SNEGSKA (reference sequence). V lost 6 bases to trimming and J lost 4 bases; unmatched junction nucleotides: 5. The CDR3 is 13 amino acids. CDR3 coding DNA: TGCAGTGCCCTGGGACTAGCCGCAGATACGCAGTATTTT. It specifies CSALGLAADTQYF.

The table lists this clonotype with a count of one. The chain links TRBV6-1 to TRBJ1-3, with TRBD1 as a possible D gene (6 bases). The V gene lost 6 bases and the J gene lost 4 bases, with 19 bases spanning the gap. The germline V gene has CDR1 MNHNS and CDR2 SASEGT. This CDR3 comprises 16 residues. The CDR3 is CASSRSWDNRGNTIYF. The CDR3 coding sequence is TGTGCCAGCAGCCGAAGTTGGGACAATCGGGGAAACACCATATATTTT.

The chain recombines TRBV28 with TRBJ1-2; maybe TRBD1 (6 bases). The CDR3 runs 15 residues. Germline V gene data show CDR1 as MDHEN and CDR2 as SYDVKM. Trimming stripped 7 bases from V and 2 bases from J, with 17 bases between. CDR3 loop: CASITTGRVNYGYTF. In nucleotides, the CDR3 is TGTGCCAGCATCACTACAGGGAGGGTCAACTATGGCTACACCTTC.

J is TRBJ1-5 and V is TRBV20-1; 7 bases fit TRBD1. Germline CDR1 DFQATT, CDR2 SNEGSKA (reference sequence). This CDR3 region has 13 residues. V shed 2 bases, J shed 3 bases, and the junction held 1 base outside the gene matches. The CDR3 nucleotides read TGCAGTGCTAGAACAGGGGACAATCAGCCCCAGCATTTT. Translated, it gives CSARTGDNQPQHF.

This chain joins TRBV28 and TRBJ1-6; 8 bases fit TRBD1. The CDR3 totals 18 residues. Unmatched junction bases numbered 18, after V lost 6 bases and J lost 8 bases. Looked up from germline, CDR1 is MDHEN and CDR2 is SYDVKM. The CDR3: CASSNYRRFEQGDSPLHF. In DNA form, the CDR3 reads TGTGCCAGCAGCAACTATCGTAGGTTTGAACAGGGGGATTCACCCCTCCACTTT.

This sequence joins TRBV6-1 and TRBJ2-1; D is uncertain. CDR1 is MNHNS, CDR2 SASEGT, per germline. Trimming pared 6 bases from V and 1 base from J, leaving 16 bases between. The CDR3 contains 16 residues. The CDR3 sequence: CASSRNLESSYNEQFF. The CDR3 bases are TGTGCCAGCAGCCGAAACTTGGAGAGTTCCTACAATGAGCAGTTCTTC.

The genes are TRBV2 and TRBJ2-1, with D hard to call. The V end lost 1 base, the J end lost 9 bases, and 7 bases lay between the germline ends. CDR1 and CDR2 from the germline V gene are SNHLY and FYNNEI. This CDR3 spans 12 amino acids. The CDR3 reads CASSEGRSEQFF. CDR3 DNA: TGTGCCAGCAGTGAAGGGAGAAGTGAGCAGTTCTTC.

This clonotype was picked up a small number of times. The genes are TRBV29-1 and TRBJ1-3; D unclear. This CDR3 is built from 12 residues. From germline, CDR1 is SQVTM and CDR2 ANQGSEA. Trimming took 7 bases from V and 2 from J, leaving 9 bases between them. The CDR3: CSAQTAGNTIYF. DNA of the CDR3: TGCAGCGCCCAGACGGCTGGAAACACCATATATTTT.

The gene calls are TRBV20-1 and TRBJ2-5; D is undetermined. CDR3 size: 12 residues. The V end was cut by 3 bases, the J end by 2 bases, with 7 bases between. Germline CDR1 is DFQATT and CDR2 is SNEGSKA (reference sequence). The CDR3 DNA reads TGCAGTGCTAGGGGAATTCAAGAGACCCAGTACTTC. Residues: CSARGIQETQYF.

This chain connects TRBV5-4 to TRBJ2-7; 7 bases match TRBD1. J was trimmed by 11 bases and V by 0 bases; bases with no gene match: 14. The CDR3 runs to 15 residues. Per the germline V gene, CDR1 is SGHNT and CDR2 is YYREEE (reference sequence). The CDR3 is CASSLAGGKRGKEYF. DNA for the CDR3: TGTGCCAGCAGCTTGGCAGGGGGTAAACGAGGAAAAGAGTACTTC. The whole variable domain, remainder taken from reference TRBV5-4 and TRBJ2-7, is ETGVTQSPTHLIKTRGQQVTLRCSSQSGHNTVSWYQQALGQGPQFIFQYYREEENGRGNFPPRFSGLQFPNYSSELNVNALELDDSALYLCASSLAGGKRGKEYFGPGTRLTVT.

This chain links TRBV20-1 with TRBJ2-7, with a tentative D call TRBD1 (5 bases). V lost 2 bases, J lost 6 bases, and 11 bases lay in between. CDR3 length: 12 residues. CDR1 is DFQATT and CDR2 is SNEGSKA in the germline V gene (reference sequence). CDR3 residues: CSARLQGREQYF. The CDR3, as DNA: TGCAGTGCTAGACTTCAGGGCCGCGAGCAGTACTTC.